These 14 T cell receptor beta chains share one sample of origin, sequenced in a study of PD-L1 blockade in urothelial cancer. As to time point: peripheral blood 6 weeks after treatment start. Method: immunoSEQ multiplex PCR; TCRdb's copy keeps in-frame clones and lacks some. The profile covers roughly 120,000 clones, with approximately 90% appearing a single time and around 4% taken by the ten largest. Sequencing was performed on PBMCs, taken around atezolizumab (anti-PD-L1) treatment. These receptor sequences come from a man between 60 and 70 years old with urothelial cancer.

The genes are TRBV4-1 and TRBJ2-7; weak D call: TRBD2 (6 bases). Germline CDR1 is MGHRA and CDR2 is YSYEKL. The CDR3 has 15 residues. V was pared by 0 bases and J by 3 bases, with 12 bases between. CDR3 sequence: CASSQDRREVYEQYF. CDR3 sequence (DNA): TGCGCCAGCAGCCAAGATCGCAGGGAGGTCTACGAGCAGTACTTC.

This rearrangement joins TRBV5-5 to TRBJ1-3; possibly TRBD1 for D (5 bases). The length of the CDR3 is 15 residues. The V end lost 0 bases, the J end lost 4 bases, and 11 bases lay between the germline ends. Germline V gene sequence: CDR1 SGHKS, CDR2 YYEKEE (reference sequence). In DNA, the CDR3 is TGTGCCAGCAGCTTGGTGCAGGGCCTGGGAAACACCATATATTTT. Amino acid sequence: CASSLVQGLGNTIYF.

The V and J genes are TRBV5-4 and TRBJ2-5, with 9 bases matching TRBD1. The CDR3 runs to 16 residues. V lost 4 bases to trimming and J lost 1 base; unmatched junction nucleotides: 8. The germline V gene encodes CDR1 SGHNT and CDR2 YYREEE (reference sequence). CDR3 coding DNA: TGTGCCAGCAGCCCAAGCGGGACAGGGTCCCAAGAGACCCAGTACTTC. It specifies CASSPSGTGSQETQYF.

This clone was recorded only once. V gene TRBV29-1 combines with J gene TRBJ1-1, with D tentatively TRBD1 (5 bases). V lost 7 bases, J lost 1 base, and 10 bases lay in between. This CDR3 has 12 amino acids. The germline V gene encodes CDR1 SQVTM and CDR2 ANQGSEA. CDR3 DNA sequence: TGCAGCGGGGCCCAGGGGAACACTGAAGCTTTCTTT. Translating gives CSGAQGNTEAFF.

This clone was seen once. The CDR3 bases are TGCGCCAGCAGCCACCCCAGGACTAGCGGGGGCCGGAGGTACTTC. Translating it yields CASSHPRTSGGRRYF. V gene TRBV4-1 combines with J gene TRBJ2-5; TRBD2 aligns across 13 bases. This CDR3 comprises 15 residues. CDR1 and CDR2 from the germline V gene are MGHRA and YSYEKL. J gave up 13 bases and V 3 bases, and 11 bases lay outside the gene matches.

The chain carries TRBV21-1 and TRBJ2-7; the D call TRBD1 from the table was never checked on the DNA. TRBV21-1 is described as a pseudogene. The CDR3 spans 12 residues. The CDR3 DNA follows: TGTGCCAGCAGCCCTCGGGACAGTCATATATGCTTC. This sequence encodes CASSPRDSHICF.

The chain recombines TRBV10-3 with TRBJ1-3; maybe TRBD1 (5 bases). This CDR3 region has 12 residues. The V gene's germline CDR1 is ENHRY and CDR2 SYGVKD. Trimming took 8 bases from V and 0 from J, leaving 5 bases between them. The CDR3 loop is CAIQGSGNTIYF. CDR3 nucleotides: TGTGCCATCCAGGGCTCTGGAAACACCATATATTTT.

This clone was recorded only once. The chain has TRBV10-2 and TRBJ1-2; 8 bases match TRBD1. Germline CDR1 WSHSY, CDR2 SAAADI. With 0 bases clipped from V and 4 bases from J, the junction kept 19 bases outside the gene matches. There are 20 residues in the CDR3. The CDR3 protein is CASSESFQGATYSLTYGYTF. The CDR3 nucleotides are TGCGCCAGCAGTGAGTCATTTCAGGGGGCTACTTACTCTTTAACCTATGGCTACACCTTC.

The chain links TRBV7-2 to TRBJ1-3, with TRBD1 as a possible D gene (6 bases). V lost 2 bases and J 8 bases, leaving 13 bases between the germline ends. CDR3 length: 14 amino acids. Germline CDR1 reads SGHTA; CDR2 reads FQGNSA. The CDR3 DNA reads TGTGCCAGCAGCTTATTGGGGGGGGCAGACACCATATATTTT. Residues: CASSLLGGADTIYF. The entire variable domain, with the rest obtained from reference TRBV7-2 and TRBJ1-3, is as follows: GAGVSQSPSNKVTEKGKDVELRCDPISGHTALYWYRQSLGQGLEFLIYFQGNSAPDKSGLPSDRFSAERTGGSVSTLTIQRTQQEDSAVYLCASSLLGGADTIYFGEGSWLTVV.

The rearrangement joins TRBV15 to TRBJ2-3, with 8 bases fitting TRBD2. The germline V gene has CDR1 LNHNV and CDR2 YYDKDF (reference sequence). V gave up 2 bases and J gave up 0 bases; unmatched junction bases: 13. The CDR3 loop spans 19 amino acids. The CDR3 region is CATSRLGLAGFSSTDTQYF. As DNA, the CDR3 is TGTGCCACCAGCAGACTTGGTCTAGCGGGTTTTTCTAGCACAGATACGCAGTATTTT.

This chain connects TRBV28 to TRBJ1-5, with TRBD1 as a possible D gene (6 bases). Trimming removed 7 bases at V and 2 bases at J, with 12 bases between. The CDR3 covers 14 residues. The germline CDR1 and CDR2 sequences are MDHEN and SYDVKM. CDR3 DNA: TGTGCCAGCAACAGGGCCGGGGGCAATCAGCCCCAGCATTTT. Translation gives CASNRAGGNQPQHF.

This chain links TRBV7-2 with TRBJ1-1; the D is unclear. The CDR3 has 14 amino acids. With 5 bases removed from V and 0 bases from J, the gap between germline ends came to 10 bases. Germline V gene data show CDR1 as SGHTA and CDR2 as FQGNSA. The CDR3 here is CASSGRQMNTEAFF. In DNA form, the CDR3 reads TGTGCCAGCAGCGGTAGACAAATGAACACTGAAGCTTTCTTT.

Written as DNA, the CDR3 is TGTGCCAGCAGCTTATCTGGACTAGCGGGAGGGCCTCGCAATGAGCAGTTCTTC. Its protein is CASSLSGLAGGPRNEQFF. J is TRBJ2-1 and V is TRBV11-1, with TRBD2 identical over 15 bases. CDR3 length equals 18 residues. V was clipped by 2 bases and J by 6 bases; unmatched bases: 8. The germline V gene encodes CDR1 SGHAT and CDR2 FQDESV (reference sequence).

Only a few counts were recorded for this clone. The V and J genes are TRBV6-1 and TRBJ2-5; maybe TRBD1 (5 bases). Germline V gene lookup returns CDR1 MNHNS and CDR2 SASEGT. This CDR3 is 14 amino acids long. Trimming pared 4 bases from V and 6 bases from J, leaving 15 bases between. The CDR3 is CASSGLGRAKTQYF. For the CDR3, the DNA is TGTGCCAGCAGTGGACTGGGGCGTGCGAAGACCCAGTACTTC.